A selection of T cell receptor beta chains follows, all from one sample in a study of radiotherapy plus CTLA-4 blockade in lung cancer. Generated by immunoSEQ multiplex PCR, the TCRdb table keeps only in-frame clones and is missing some. The sample lists just under 45,000 clones; about 67% were seen once. Sequenced here: peripheral blood, sampled from a patient treated with radiotherapy plus ipilimumab. These receptors all stem from a human donor with non-small cell lung cancer who had a partial response to radiotherapy plus ipilimumab. The CDR3 runs from the conserved cysteine through the conserved F or W. A D gene is named only where the DNA matches it firmly. Clone sizes are given selectively: once, few, many, or a class where the clone is expanded.

length	V	D	J	size	CDR3	DNA
14	TRBV6-5	TRBD1	TRBJ1-2	NA	CASSYKGGAGGYTF	TGTGCCAGCAGTTATAAAGGGGGCGCCGGTGGCTACACCTTC
15	TRBV11-3	TRBD1	TRBJ1-1	NA	CASSPSYRGNTEAFF	TGTGCCAGCAGCCCATCGTACAGGGGGAACACTGAAGCTTTCTTT
18	TRBV11-3	TRBD2	TRBJ2-2	NA	CASSLGRSLAGNTGELFF	TGTGCCAGCAGCTTAGGAAGGTCGCTAGCGGGCAACACCGGGGAGCTGTTTTTT
13	TRBV7-8	NA	TRBJ1-6	NA	CASSLGAGEPLHF	TGTGCCAGCAGCTTGGGGGCGGGCGAGCCCCTCCACTTT
15	TRBV10-3	NA	TRBJ1-4	NA	CAISEVSGGYEKLFF	TGTGCCATCAGTGAGGTGTCCGGGGGGTACGAAAAACTGTTTTTT
13	TRBV2	TRBD1	TRBJ1-5	NA	CASSGQGWQPQHF	TGTGCCAGCAGCGGACAGGGCTGGCAGCCCCAGCATTTT
16	TRBV4-1	NA	TRBJ2-3	NA	CASSLKWGEGTDTQYF	TGCGCCAGCAGCCTAAAGTGGGGGGAGGGCACAGATACGCAGTATTTT
15	TRBV9	TRBD1	TRBJ2-3	NA	CASSMGQGSTDTQYF	TGTGCCAGCAGCATGGGACAGGGAAGCACAGATACGCAGTATTTT
15	TRBV2	NA	TRBJ1-5	few	CASSDGQNSNQPQHF	TGTGCCAGCAGTGATGGTCAGAATAGCAATCAGCCCCAGCATTTT
14	TRBV6-1	TRBD1	TRBJ2-7	NA	CASSVGQGRVEQYF	TGTGCCAGCAGTGTAGGACAGGGCAGAGTCGAGCAGTACTTC
16	TRBV10-3	TRBD1	TRBJ2-6	NA	CAIKGQGSSGANVLTF	TGTGCCATCAAGGGACAGGGGAGCTCTGGGGCCAACGTCCTGACTTTC
15	TRBV10-2	TRBD2	TRBJ2-7	few	CASSEGPSGYYEQYF	TGTGCCAGCAGTGAAGGGCCTAGCGGGTACTACGAGCAGTACTTC
11	TRBV6-6	NA	TRBJ2-1	NA	CASSLFDEQFF	TGTGCCAGCAGTTTGTTCGATGAGCAGTTCTTC
11	TRBV7-6	NA	TRBJ2-5	NA	CASSIQETQYF	TGTGCCAGCAGCATACAGGAGACCCAGTACTTC
15	TRBV5-1	NA	TRBJ2-5	NA	CASSLGGSGLETQYF	TGCGCCAGCAGCTTGGGTGGGTCCGGACTAGAGACCCAGTACTTC
15	TRBV18	NA	TRBJ1-1	few	CASSPPSVSYTEAFF	TGTGCCAGCTCACCACCGTCGGTATCTTACACTGAAGCTTTCTTT
19	TRBV12-5	NA	TRBJ1-1	NA	CASGPRPHEGDLMNTEAFF	TGTGCTAGTGGTCCCCGGCCGCACGAGGGAGATCTCATGAACACTGAAGCTTTCTTT